This T cell receptor (beta chain) was documented in a study of cytomegalovirus exposure and HLA in healthy donors. General study findings and limits: CMV serostatus was the sole immune exposure information available. A later analysis reportedly identified an Asian-associated ancestry cluster as carrying fewer N-insertions than the approximately 670-donor mean. The study assumed roughly uniform donor sequencing depth for presence/absence analyses.

60 Vbeta and 13 Jbeta primers were used in PCR. The table came from immunoSEQ multiplex PCR; TCRdb's copy has only in-frame clones and leaves some out. The sample has 150,000 to 200,000 clones, roughly 90% seen once. About this clone: Its antigen remains unknown.

The sample comprised PBMCs. The sequence derives from a woman between 18 and 30 years old in good health and CMV-seronegative.

CDR3 coding DNA: TGTGCCAGTAGTATCCCCCGGACTAGCGGGAGTCCGGGCAATGAGCAGTTCTTC. Translating gives CASSIPRTSGSPGNEQFF. The chain carries TRBV19 and TRBJ2-1; 13 bases match TRBD2. The J segment lost 6 bases and the V segment lost 3 bases, leaving 11 bases of the junction unmatched. The CDR3 has 18 residues. CDR1 is LNHDA and CDR2 is SQIVND in the germline V gene (reference sequence).